This TCR beta chain was sequenced during a study of regulatory T cells in long-lasting Graves disease. Investigators prepared the TCR beta libraries by applying iRepertoire HTBI primers and Arm-PCR of CDR3 regions. TCRdb fed the multiplex PCR reads into MiXCR, producing one record per CDR3 protein. The data hold a few hundred thousand distinct CDR3 sequences, with around 11% observed a single time. This clonotype was observed a few times. Losses at the gene ends were 4 bases for V and 3 bases for J; bases not matched to a gene: 12. Germline CDR1 and CDR2: SGHDT and YYEEEE. The CDR3 has 17 residues. Sample time point: newly diagnosed GD, antithyroid drugs for less than 3 months. RNA from PBMCs was the source of the TCR library. This same sample was also taken into another study, of T cells in Graves' hyperthyroidism and ophthalmopathy.

The chain couples TRBV5-6 to TRBJ2-2, with 7 bases fitting TRBD2. Material: peripheral blood mononuclear cells (PBMCs), obtained at new diagnosis, from a patient treated with antithyroid drugs. The sequence was obtained from a woman under 30 with Graves disease. In DNA form, the CDR3 reads TGTGCCAGCAGCCCCCGGTCGGGGGGAAGGGACACCGGGGAGCTGTTTTTT. Amino acids: CASSPRSGGRDTGELFF.